This paragraph reports one TCR beta chain. This receptor's antigen is unknown. Base quality data are lacking; no much larger clone is found one base away. The data belong to a study of T-cell memory formation after mild COVID-19 (dated by TCRdb to the early 2020s). The study in broad terms: TCR sequence clusters from the two donors were largely donor specific. In two donors, T-cell clones that expanded and contracted after mild COVID-19 were followed by sequencing TCRalpha and TCRbeta repertoires longitudinally. Two young, previously healthy adult volunteers made up the cohort, one male and one female. Results and caveats for the whole study, not just this receptor: Contracting CD4+ clones appeared mostly in the CM and EM memory subsets, whereas CD8+ clones were enriched in EMRA. Only a couple of mild cases were covered in the study, and larger cohorts including severe cases with pre-infection samples were considered necessary. SARS-CoV-2 specificity of the second-wave clones peaking on day 37 was not confirmed. Balanced CD4/CD8 phenotypes were observed for clones contracting from day 15 to 85, whereas a bias towards CD4+ was observed for a second wave of clones expanding from day 15 to 37. Some responding clones were detected in pre-infection memory, which suggested that pre-existing cross-reactive memory T cells had joined the SARS-CoV-2 response.

The instrument was an Illumina NovaSeq 6000. Using 5'RACE with constant-segment primers, TCRalpha and TCRbeta cDNA libraries were constructed, with sample barcodes and unique molecular identifiers added in the process. RNA was extracted from every sample with Trizol reagent. Library amplification was performed in two PCR steps, and a second sample barcode and Illumina TruSeq adapters were introduced in the second step. Libraries were sequenced on an Illumina NovaSeq with 2 x 150 bp paired-end reads. Per the authors' processing: Demultiplexing of reads and collapsing into UMI-guided consensus sequences were performed with migec v1.2.7. Using mixcr v2.1.11, the UMI consensuses were aligned to TRA and TRB V and J templates and assembled into clonotypes. Clonotypes were classified as expanded or contracted when called significant by both edgeR and NoisET, with noise models trained on biological replicates. For edgeR calls, the cutoffs were a false discovery rate-adjusted p below 0.01 and a log2 fold-change threshold of 1. As an exploratory analysis of dynamics, max-normalized trajectories of the 1000 most abundant clonotypes were examined with PCA combined with hierarchical clustering. Separately sequenced CD4+ and CD8+ repertoires were used to assign a CD4 or CD8 phenotype to each responding clone. TCRdb trimmed public reads at Q25 via fastp, called clones via MiXCR and kept in-frame beta chains. All rows with the same CDR3 protein become a single entry with the most common DNA and genes. The V and J calls shown here were made by TCRdb, not taken from the authors' results. The sample table shows 180,000 or so distinct CDR3 sequences, and approximately 10% are seen once. The top ten clones comprise approximately 3.8% of the sample.

Ficoll-Paque density gradient centrifugation was used to isolate PBMCs. Relative to germline, V is 11 bases shorter and J is 1 base shorter, with 14 bases between their ends. From the cysteine up to the phenylalanine, the CDR3 has a length of 13 residues. Solely the CDR3 DNA is kept, with 39 bases framed from the first base. CDR1 MNHNY and CDR2 SVGAGI are derived from the germline V gene (reference sequence). This TCR was sampled from a man aged 18 to 29 who had mild COVID-19 (a few samples of this study predate the infection). The sample titles of this study are shuffled in the database, so cell type and time point are left out; the donor was told from shared clones. The specimen was PBMCs or a T cell subset sorted from them (not recorded which). The rearranged segments are TRBV6-6 and TRBJ1-1; the D gene identity is not certain. The CDR3 is CAGQLEWNTEAFF. The nucleotide sequence reads TGTGCCGGCCAGCTAGAATGGAACACTGAAGCTTTCTTT.